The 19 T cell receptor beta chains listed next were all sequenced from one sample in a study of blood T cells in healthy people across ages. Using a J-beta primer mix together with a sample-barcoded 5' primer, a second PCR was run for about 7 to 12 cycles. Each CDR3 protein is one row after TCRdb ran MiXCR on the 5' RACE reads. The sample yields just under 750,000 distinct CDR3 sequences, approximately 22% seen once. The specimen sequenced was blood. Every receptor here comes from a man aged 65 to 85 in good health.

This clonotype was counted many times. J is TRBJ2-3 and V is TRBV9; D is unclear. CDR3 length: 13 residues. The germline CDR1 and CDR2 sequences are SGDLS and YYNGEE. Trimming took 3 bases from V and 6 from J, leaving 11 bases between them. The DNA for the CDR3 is TGTGCCAGCAGCGCTCTAACAGAGGATACGCAGTATTTT. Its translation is CASSALTEDTQYF.

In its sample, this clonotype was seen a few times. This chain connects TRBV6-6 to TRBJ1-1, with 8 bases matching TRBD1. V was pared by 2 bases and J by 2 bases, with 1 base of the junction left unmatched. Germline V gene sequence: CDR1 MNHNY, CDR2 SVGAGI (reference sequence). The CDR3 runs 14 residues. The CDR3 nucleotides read TGTGCCAGCAGTTACGGGACAGGCAACACTGAAGCTTTCTTT. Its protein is CASSYGTGNTEAFF.

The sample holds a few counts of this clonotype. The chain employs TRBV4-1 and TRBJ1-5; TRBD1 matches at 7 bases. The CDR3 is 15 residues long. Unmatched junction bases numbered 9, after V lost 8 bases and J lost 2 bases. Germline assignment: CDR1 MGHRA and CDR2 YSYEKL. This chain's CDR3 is CASGKGGEGNQPQHF. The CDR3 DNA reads TGCGCCAGCGGCAAAGGGGGCGAGGGCAATCAGCCCCAGCATTTT.

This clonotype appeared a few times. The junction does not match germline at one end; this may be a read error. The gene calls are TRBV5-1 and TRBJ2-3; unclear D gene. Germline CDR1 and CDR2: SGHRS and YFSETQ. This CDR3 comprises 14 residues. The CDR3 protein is CASSLEGGPDTQYF. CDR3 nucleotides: TGTGCCAGCAGTTTGGAAGGTGGCCCAGATACGCAGTATTTT.

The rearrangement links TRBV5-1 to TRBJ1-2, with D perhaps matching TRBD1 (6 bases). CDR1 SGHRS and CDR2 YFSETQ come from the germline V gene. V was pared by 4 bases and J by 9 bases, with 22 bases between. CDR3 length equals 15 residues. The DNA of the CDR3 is TGCGCCAGCAGCCGGGACGGGACACCTCCGTTGAGCTACACCTTC. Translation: CASSRDGTPPLSYTF.

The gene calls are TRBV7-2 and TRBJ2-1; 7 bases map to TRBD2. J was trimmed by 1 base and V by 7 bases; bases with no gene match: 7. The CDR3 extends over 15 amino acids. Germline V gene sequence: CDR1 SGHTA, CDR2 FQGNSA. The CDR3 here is CASKVGGGSYNEQFF. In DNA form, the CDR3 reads TGTGCCAGCAAAGTCGGCGGGGGTTCCTACAATGAGCAGTTCTTC.

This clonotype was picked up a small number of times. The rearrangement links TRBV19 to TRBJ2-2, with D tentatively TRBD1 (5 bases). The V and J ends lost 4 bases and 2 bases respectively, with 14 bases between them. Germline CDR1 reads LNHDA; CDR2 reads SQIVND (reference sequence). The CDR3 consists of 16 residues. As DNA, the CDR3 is TGTGCCAGTAGTAAGTCGGCAGGGTCAAACACCGGGGAGCTGTTTTTT. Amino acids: CASSKSAGSNTGELFF. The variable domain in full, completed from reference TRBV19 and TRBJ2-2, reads DGGITQSPKYLFRKEGQNVTLSCEQNLNHDAMYWYRQDPGQGLRLIYYSQIVNDFQKGDIAEGYSVSREKKESFPLTVTSAQKNPTAFYLCASSKSAGSNTGELFFGEGSRLTVL.

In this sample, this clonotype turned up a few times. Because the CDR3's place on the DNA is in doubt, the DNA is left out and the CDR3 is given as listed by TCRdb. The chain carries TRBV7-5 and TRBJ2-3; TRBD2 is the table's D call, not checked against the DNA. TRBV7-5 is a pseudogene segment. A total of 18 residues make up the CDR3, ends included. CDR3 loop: CISVSEAPSGGHTDTQYF.

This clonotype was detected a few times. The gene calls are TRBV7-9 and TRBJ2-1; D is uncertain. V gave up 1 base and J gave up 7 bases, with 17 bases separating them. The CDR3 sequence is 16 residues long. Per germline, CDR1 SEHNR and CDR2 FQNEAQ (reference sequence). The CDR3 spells CASSLVGRSVVNEQFF. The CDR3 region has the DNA TGTGCCAGCAGCTTAGTTGGCAGGTCGGTCGTGAATGAGCAGTTCTTC.

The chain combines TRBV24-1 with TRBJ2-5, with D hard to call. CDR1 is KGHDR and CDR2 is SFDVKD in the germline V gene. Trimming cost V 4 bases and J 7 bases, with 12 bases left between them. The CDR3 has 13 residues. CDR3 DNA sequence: TGTGCCACCAGTGACTTGCGCTCAAGGACCCAGTACTTC. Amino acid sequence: CATSDLRSRTQYF.

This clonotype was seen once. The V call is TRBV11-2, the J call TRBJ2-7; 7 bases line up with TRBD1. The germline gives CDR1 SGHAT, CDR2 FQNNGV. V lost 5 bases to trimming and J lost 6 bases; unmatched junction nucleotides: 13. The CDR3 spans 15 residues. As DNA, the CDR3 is TGTGCCAGCAGCAGACGGACAGGTTGGACTCGCGAGCAGTACTTC. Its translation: CASSRRTGWTREQYF.

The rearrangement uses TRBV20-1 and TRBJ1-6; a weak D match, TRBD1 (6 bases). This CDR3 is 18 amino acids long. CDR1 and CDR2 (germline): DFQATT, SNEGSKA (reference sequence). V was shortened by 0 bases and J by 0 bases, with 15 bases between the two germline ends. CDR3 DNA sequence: TGCAGTGCTAGAGATCGGGGGCTAGGCAGCTCCTATAATTCACCCCTCCACTTT. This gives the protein CSARDRGLGSSYNSPLHF.

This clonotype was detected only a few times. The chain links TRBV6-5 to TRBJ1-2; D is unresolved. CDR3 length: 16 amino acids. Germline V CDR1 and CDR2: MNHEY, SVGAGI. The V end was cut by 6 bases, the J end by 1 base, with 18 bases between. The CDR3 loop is CASRNHGHRVNYGYTF. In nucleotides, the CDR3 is TGTGCCAGCAGGAACCACGGTCATCGGGTTAACTATGGCTACACCTTC.

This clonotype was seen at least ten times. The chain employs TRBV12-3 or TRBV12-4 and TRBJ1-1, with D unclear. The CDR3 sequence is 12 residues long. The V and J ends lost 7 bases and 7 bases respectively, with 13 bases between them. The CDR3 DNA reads TGTGCCAGCACCTTACACTCAGGTGAAGCTTTCTTT. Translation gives CASTLHSGEAFF.

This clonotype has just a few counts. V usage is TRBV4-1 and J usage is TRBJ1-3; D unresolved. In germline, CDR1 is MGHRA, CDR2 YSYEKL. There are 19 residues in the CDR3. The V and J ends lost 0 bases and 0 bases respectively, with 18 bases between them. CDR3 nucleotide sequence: TGCGCCAGCAGCCAAGAGGAAATCTTGTCCGCAATCTCTGGAAACACCATATATTTT. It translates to CASSQEEILSAISGNTIYF.

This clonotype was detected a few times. The CDR3 DNA follows: TGTGCCAGCTCACCCGGAGGGGCGGATGAAAAACTGTTTTTT. Translating gives CASSPGGADEKLFF. The chain employs TRBV18 and TRBJ1-4, with a weak D call TRBD1 (5 bases). The CDR3 is 14 residues long. Germline values: CDR1 KGHSH, CDR2 LQKENI. V was clipped by 3 bases and J by 6 bases, with 11 bases between them.

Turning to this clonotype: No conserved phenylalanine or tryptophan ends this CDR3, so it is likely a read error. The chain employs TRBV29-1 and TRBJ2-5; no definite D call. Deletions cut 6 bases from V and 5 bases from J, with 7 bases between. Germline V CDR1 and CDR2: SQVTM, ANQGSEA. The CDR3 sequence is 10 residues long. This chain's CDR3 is CSVAVETQYL. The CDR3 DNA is TGCAGCGTAGCAGTGGAGACCCAGTACCTC.

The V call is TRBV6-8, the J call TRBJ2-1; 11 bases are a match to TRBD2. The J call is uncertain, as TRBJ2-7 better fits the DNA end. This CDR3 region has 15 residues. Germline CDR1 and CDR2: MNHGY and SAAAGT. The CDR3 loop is CASSYPPLAGGEQYV. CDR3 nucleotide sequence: TGTGCCAGCAGTTACCCCCCGCTAGCGGGAGGAGAGCAGTACGTC.

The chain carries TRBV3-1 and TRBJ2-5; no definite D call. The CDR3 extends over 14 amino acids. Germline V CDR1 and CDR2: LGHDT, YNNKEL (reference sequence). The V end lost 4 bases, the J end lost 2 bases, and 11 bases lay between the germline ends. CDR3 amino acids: CASSPQTRQETQYF. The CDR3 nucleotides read TGTGCCAGCAGCCCGCAGACACGTCAAGAGACCCAGTACTTC.